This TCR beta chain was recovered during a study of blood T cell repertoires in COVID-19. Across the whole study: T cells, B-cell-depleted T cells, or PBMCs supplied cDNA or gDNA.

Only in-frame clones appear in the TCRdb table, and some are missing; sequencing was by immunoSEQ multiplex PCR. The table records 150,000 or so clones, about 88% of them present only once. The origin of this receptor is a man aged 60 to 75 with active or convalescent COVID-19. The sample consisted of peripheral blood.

CDR3 in amino acids: CASRALAGGAGDTQYF. The CDR3 nucleotides are TGTGCCAGCAGGGCCCTAGCGGGGGGTGCTGGAGATACGCAGTATTTT. The rearrangement uses TRBV2 and TRBJ2-3, with TRBD2 matching over 11 bases. The CDR3 runs 16 residues. Germline V gene data show CDR1 as SNHLY and CDR2 as FYNNEI. Losses at the gene ends were 6 bases for V and 5 bases for J; bases not matched to a gene: 10.